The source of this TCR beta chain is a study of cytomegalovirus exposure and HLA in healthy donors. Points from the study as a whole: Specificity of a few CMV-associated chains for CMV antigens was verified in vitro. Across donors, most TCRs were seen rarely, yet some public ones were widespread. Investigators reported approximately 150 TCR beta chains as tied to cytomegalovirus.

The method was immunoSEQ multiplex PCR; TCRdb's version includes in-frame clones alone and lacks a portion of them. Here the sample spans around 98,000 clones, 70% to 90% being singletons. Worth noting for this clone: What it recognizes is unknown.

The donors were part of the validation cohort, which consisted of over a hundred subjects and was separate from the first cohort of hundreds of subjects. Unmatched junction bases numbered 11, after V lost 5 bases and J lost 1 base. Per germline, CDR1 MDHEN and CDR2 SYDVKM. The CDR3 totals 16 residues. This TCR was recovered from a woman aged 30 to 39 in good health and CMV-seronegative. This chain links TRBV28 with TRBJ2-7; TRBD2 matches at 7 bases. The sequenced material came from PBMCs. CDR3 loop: CASSDPGGRRSYEQYF. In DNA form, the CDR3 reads TGTGCCAGCAGTGATCCGGGAGGCAGGCGATCCTACGAGCAGTACTTC. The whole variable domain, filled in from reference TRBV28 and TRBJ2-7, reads DVKVTQSSRYLVKRTGEKVFLECVQDMDHENMFWYRQDPGLGLRLIYFSYDVKMKEKGDIPEGYSVSREKKERFSLILESASTNQTSMYLCASSDPGGRRSYEQYFGPGTRLTVT.